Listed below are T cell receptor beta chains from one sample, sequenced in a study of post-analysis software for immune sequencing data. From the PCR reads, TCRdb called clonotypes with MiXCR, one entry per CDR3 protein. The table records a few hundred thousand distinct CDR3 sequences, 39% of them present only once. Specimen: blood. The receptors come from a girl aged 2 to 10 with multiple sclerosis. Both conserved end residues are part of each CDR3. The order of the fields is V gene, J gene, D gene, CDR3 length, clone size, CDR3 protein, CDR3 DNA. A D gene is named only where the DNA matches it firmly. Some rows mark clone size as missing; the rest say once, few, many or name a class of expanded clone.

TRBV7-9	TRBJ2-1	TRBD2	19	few	CASSFLFGLAGGKYNEQFF	TGTGCCAGCAGCTTTCTCTTCGGACTAGCGGGGGGCAAATACAATGAGCAGTTCTTC
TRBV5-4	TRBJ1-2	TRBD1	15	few	CASSFWTGGSYGYTF	TGTGCCAGCAGCTTCTGGACAGGGGGCAGCTATGGCTACACCTTC
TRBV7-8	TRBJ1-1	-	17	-	CASSPGPIVGQSTEAFF	TGTGCCAGCAGCCCGGGACCGATAGTAGGGCAGAGTACTGAAGCTTTCTTT
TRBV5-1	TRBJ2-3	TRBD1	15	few	CASSLFSQGADTQYF	TGCGCCAGCAGCTTGTTTTCCCAGGGGGCTGATACGCAGTATTTT
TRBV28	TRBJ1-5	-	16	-	CASSFWAGGSNQPQHF	TGTGCCAGCAGTTTCTGGGCCGGGGGGAGCAATCAGCCCCAGCATTTT
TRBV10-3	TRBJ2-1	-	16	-	CAISEAPGVSYNEQFF	TGTGCCATCAGTGAAGCCCCGGGAGTGTCCTACAATGAGCAGTTCTTC
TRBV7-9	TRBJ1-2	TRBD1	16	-	CASSLFGTGGTDGYTF	TGTGCCAGCAGCTTATTTGGGACAGGGGGCACGGATGGCTACACCTTC
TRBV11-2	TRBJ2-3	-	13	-	CASSSGNTDTQYF	TGTGCCAGCAGCTCCGGTAACACAGATACGCAGTATTTT
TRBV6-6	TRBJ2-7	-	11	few	CASSAGGMVYF	TGTGCCAGCAGTGCCGGCGGGATGGTGTACTTC
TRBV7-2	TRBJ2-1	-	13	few	CASSPHLENEQFF	TGTGCCAGCAGCCCCCACCTAGAAAATGAGCAGTTCTTC
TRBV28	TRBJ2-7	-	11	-	CASGKPYEQYF	TGTGCCAGTGGAAAACCCTACGAGCAGTACTTC
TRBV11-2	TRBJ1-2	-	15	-	CASSFTLAAEYGYTF	TGTGCCAGCAGCTTCACATTAGCGGCAGAATATGGCTACACCTTC
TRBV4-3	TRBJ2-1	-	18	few	CASSQDLTWERLTNEQFF	TGCGCCAGCAGCCAAGATCTAACGTGGGAGAGGTTAACCAATGAGCAGTTCTTC
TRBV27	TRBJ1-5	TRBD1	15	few	CASSSYPGGNQPQHF	TGTGCCAGCAGTTCGTATCCAGGGGGCAACCAGCCCCAGCATTTT
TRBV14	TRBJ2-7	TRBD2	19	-	CASSQDRGWGTSGTYEQYF	TGTGCCAGCAGCCAAGATCGAGGTTGGGGGACTAGCGGGACCTACGAGCAGTACTTC
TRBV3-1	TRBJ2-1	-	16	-	CASSRPFGTPYNEQFF	TGTGCCAGCAGCCGCCCCTTCGGGACTCCCTACAATGAGCAGTTCTTC
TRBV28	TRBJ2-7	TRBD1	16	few	CASSLDRDSFSYEQYF	TGTGCCAGCAGTCTCGACCGGGACAGCTTCTCCTACGAGCAGTACTTC
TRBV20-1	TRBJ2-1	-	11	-	CSARGDNEQFF	TGCAGTGCTAGGGGAGACAATGAGCAGTTCTTC
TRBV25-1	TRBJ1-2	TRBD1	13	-	CASSEQQGAGYTF	TGTGCCAGCAGTGAGCAACAGGGGGCTGGCTACACCTTC
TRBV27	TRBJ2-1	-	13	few	CASSFGTVDEQFF	TGTGCCAGCAGTTTTGGAACGGTTGATGAGCAGTTCTTC
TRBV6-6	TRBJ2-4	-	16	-	CASSGGLQWAKNIQYF	TGTGCCAGCAGTGGGGGACTCCAATGGGCCAAAAACATTCAGTACTTC
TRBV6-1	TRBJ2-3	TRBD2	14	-	CASSQRGNSDTQYF	TGTGCCAGCAGTCAGCGGGGTAACTCAGATACGCAGTATTTT
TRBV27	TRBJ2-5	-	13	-	CASRSGGRKTQYF	TGTGCCAGCAGGTCCGGGGGTCGGAAGACCCAGTACTTC
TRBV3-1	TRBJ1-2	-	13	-	CTSSQEGTYGYTF	TGTACCAGCAGCCAAGAGGGGACGTATGGCTACACCTTC
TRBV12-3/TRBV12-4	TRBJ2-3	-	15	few	CASSLARISTDTQYF	TGTGCCAGCAGTTTAGCGCGGATCAGCACAGATACGCAGTATTTT
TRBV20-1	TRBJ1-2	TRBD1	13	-	CSATNRDRDGYTF	TGCAGTGCTACAAACCGGGACAGGGATGGCTACACCTTC
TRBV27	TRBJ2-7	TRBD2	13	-	CASSGGGWNEQYF	TGTGCCAGCAGCGGGGGGGGTTGGAACGAGCAGTACTTC
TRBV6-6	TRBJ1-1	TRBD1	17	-	CASSYWISGQGITEAFF	TGTGCCAGCAGTTACTGGATATCTGGACAGGGTATCACTGAAGCTTTCTTT
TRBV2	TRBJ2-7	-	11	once	CASDRHNEQYF	TGTGCCAGCGACAGACACAATGAGCAGTACTTC
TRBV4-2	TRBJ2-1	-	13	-	CASSQRQGREQFF	TGTGCCAGCAGCCAACGCCAGGGGAGGGAGCAGTTCTTC
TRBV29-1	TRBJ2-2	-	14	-	CSVGLRGDTGELFF	TGCAGCGTTGGATTAAGGGGCGACACCGGGGAGCTGTTTTTT
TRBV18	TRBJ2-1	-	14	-	CASSETGTKEEQFF	TGTGCCAGCTCAGAAACCGGGACAAAGGAAGAGCAGTTCTTC
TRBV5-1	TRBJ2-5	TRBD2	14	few	CASSSGGGHETQYF	TGCGCCAGCAGCTCTGGGGGGGGTCATGAGACCCAGTACTTC
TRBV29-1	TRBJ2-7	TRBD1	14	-	CSVAGTGGLYEQYF	TGCAGCGTCGCCGGGACAGGGGGACTCTACGAGCAGTACTTC
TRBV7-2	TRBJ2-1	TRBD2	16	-	CASSLVGTSASGRQFF	TGTGCCAGCAGCTTAGTTGGGACTAGCGCTTCTGGGCGTCAGTTCTTC
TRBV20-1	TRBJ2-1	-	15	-	CSARGQRAFYNEQFF	TGCAGTGCCCGGGGGCAGCGGGCTTTCTACAATGAGCAGTTCTTC
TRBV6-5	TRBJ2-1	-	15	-	CASSYEGDRPYEQFF	TGTGCCAGCAGTTACGAGGGGGACCGACCCTATGAGCAGTTCTTC
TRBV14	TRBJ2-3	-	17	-	CASSKGTWGTPTDTQYF	TGTGCCAGCAGCAAAGGGACATGGGGAACACCCACAGATACGCAGTATTTT
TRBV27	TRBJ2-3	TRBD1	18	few	CASSLRELGQGFTDTQYF	TGTGCCAGCAGTTTGAGGGAATTGGGACAGGGTTTCACAGATACGCAGTATTTT
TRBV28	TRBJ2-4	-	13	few	CASSFNLGNIQYF	TGTGCCAGCAGTTTTAACCTTGGGAACATTCAGTACTTC
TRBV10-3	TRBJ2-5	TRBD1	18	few	CAISESPGQGIEEETQYF	TGTGCCATCAGTGAGTCGCCGGGACAGGGGATCGAAGAAGAGACCCAGTACTTC
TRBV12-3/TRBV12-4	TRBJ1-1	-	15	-	CASSGQTVWDTEAFF	TGTGCCAGCAGTGGACAGACAGTCTGGGACACTGAAGCTTTCTTT
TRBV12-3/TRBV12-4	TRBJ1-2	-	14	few	CASSRQEISYGYTF	TGTGCCAGCAGTCGACAGGAGATAAGCTATGGCTACACCTTC
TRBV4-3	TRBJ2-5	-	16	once	CASSQGSSGSQETQYF	TGCGCCAGCAGCCAAGGGTCCAGCGGGTCACAAGAGACCCAGTACTTC
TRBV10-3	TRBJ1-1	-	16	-	CAISEYIERANTEAFF	TGTGCCATCAGTGAGTACATAGAGCGGGCAAACACTGAAGCTTTCTTT
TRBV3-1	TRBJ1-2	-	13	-	CASSQGTRRGYTF	TGTGCCAGCAGCCAAGGAACGCGCCGGGGCTACACCTTC
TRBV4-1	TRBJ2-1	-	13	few	CASSQEGRPEQFF	TGCGCCAGCAGCCAAGAAGGCCGTCCTGAGCAGTTCTTC
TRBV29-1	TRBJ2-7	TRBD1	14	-	CSVGGTGRGCEQYF	TGCAGCGTTGGGGGGACAGGGAGGGGCTGCGAGCAGTACTTC
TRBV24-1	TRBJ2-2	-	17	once	CATSTRRSLLHTGELFF	TGTGCCACCAGTACGCGCCGTTCTCTCCTACACACCGGGGAGCTGTTTTTT
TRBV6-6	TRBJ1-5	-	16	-	CASSYRARQSNQPQHF	TGTGCCAGCAGTTATAGAGCCCGACAGTCCAATCAGCCCCAGCATTTT
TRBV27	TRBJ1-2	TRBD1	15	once	CASSLSSTTGVGYTF	TGTGCCAGCAGTTTATCCTCTACCACAGGGGTTGGCTACACCTTC
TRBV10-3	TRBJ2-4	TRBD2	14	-	CAISVSGRSYEQYF	TGTGCCATCAGTGTTAGCGGGAGATCTTATGAGCAGTACTTC
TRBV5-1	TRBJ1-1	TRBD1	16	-	CASSLDRGPVNTEAFF	TGCGCCAGCAGCTTGGACAGGGGGCCGGTGAACACTGAAGCTTTCTTT